This record looks at one TCR beta chain sequence and its context. This clonotype was seen more than once but under ten times. Its antigen is not yet known. Base qualities are not at hand, and no much larger clone is one base apart. The library was prepared using 5' RACE. Instrument used: Illumina HiSeq 2500. A second PCR of roughly 7 to 11 cycles was performed with a sample-barcoded 5' primer and a J-beta primer mix. Each TCR beta cDNA molecule received a unique molecular identifier from a template-switch 5' adaptor carrying 12 random nucleotides. Each sample yielded at least 2.5 million CDR3-containing paired-end reads. All of the RNA was converted into first-strand cDNA using the Mint cDNA synthesis kit, with a TRBC-specific oligonucleotide serving as the primer. Following uracil-DNA glycosylase treatment, a first 18-cycle PCR with universal primers M1SS and BC2_uni_R was performed on all cDNA. Per the original workflow: Each sample was normalized by randomly selecting 1 million high-quality reads, each carrying a distinct molecular identifier. Reads sharing molecular identifiers were discarded rather than binned into consensus sequences. MiTCR, run with a Q25 quality threshold and the strictest error-elimination algorithm, handled CDR3 identification, clonotype clustering and error correction. A nonparametric unseen species model with Euler transformation was used to estimate a lower bound on total TCR beta diversity. TCRdb reprocessed the public reads (quality trimming at Q25 with fastp, clone calling with MiXCR) and kept in-frame beta chains. Merged by CDR3 protein, the rows form single entries marked with the most common genes and DNA. These V and J calls are TCRdb output, not the study's own analysis. For this sample the table gives some 700,000 distinct CDR3 sequences, of which over 20% were detected only once. The top ten hold 22% of the sample.

This entry belongs to a study of blood T cells in healthy people across ages (dated by TCRdb to about 2015). General notes on the study: In model experiments, roughly one uniquely barcoded TCR beta cDNA molecule per two T cells was captured by template switching. Using deep sequencing normalized with unique cDNA molecular identifiers, the study measured how TCR beta repertoire diversity changes with age. Donors were grouped into four age groups: young (average roughly 16 years), middle-aged (roughly 37), aged (roughly 67) and long-lived (approximately 82). To avoid experimental bias, donors of different ages were randomly spread across the sequencing lanes. For two donors (one aged 18 to 30 and one aged 80 or older), the study analyzed two additional independent replicas of 1 million unique cDNA reads from the same blood draw. Overall study outcomes, separate from this receptor: The long-lived group showed more naive CD4+ T cells, fewer expanded clones and increased TCR diversity than the aged group, suggesting age selection. Because donor CMV infection status was unknown, age-related changes in expanded clonotypes were potentially confounded. Estimates of total diversity based on one million sequenced T cells were regarded as lower bounds and as underestimates. Observed TCR beta diversity per million T cells fell roughly linearly with age, and a significant reduction was already apparent by age about 43. The percentage of naive T cells measured by flow cytometry correlated strongly with observed TCR beta diversity. Conclusive comparison of naive and antigen-experienced compartments was prevented by the profiling of bulk unsorted PBMCs.

Relative to germline, V is missing 5 bases and J is missing 0 bases, with 7 bases of the junction outside any gene match. As encoded in the germline V gene (reference sequence), CDR1 is DFQATT while CDR2 is SNEGSKA. Spanning cysteine to phenylalanine, the CDR3 consists of 16 amino acids. Just the 48-base CDR3 DNA is kept, in frame starting at base 1. Systemically healthy Caucasian individuals from Russia, around 39 in total and aged roughly 6 to 95 years, were included as donors. Each donor gave 8 to 10 milliliters of peripheral blood, drawn into EDTA-treated Vacutainer tubes. PBMCs were isolated by Ficoll-Paque density-gradient centrifugation, with at least 7 million obtained per sample. Total RNA, at least 6 micrograms per sample, was extracted from PBMCs with Trizol reagent. Naive CD45RAhigh/CD27high T cell percentages were measured by flow cytometry on a PBMC aliquot from every donor.

Material: blood. This TCR was recovered from a man in his 70s in good health. The chain employs TRBV20-1 and TRBJ1-5; TRBD1 aligns with 10 central bases. The encoded CDR3 is CSAGDRGFYSNQPQHF. The nucleotide sequence is given as TGCAGTGCTGGGGACAGGGGATTTTATAGCAATCAGCCCCAGCATTTT.